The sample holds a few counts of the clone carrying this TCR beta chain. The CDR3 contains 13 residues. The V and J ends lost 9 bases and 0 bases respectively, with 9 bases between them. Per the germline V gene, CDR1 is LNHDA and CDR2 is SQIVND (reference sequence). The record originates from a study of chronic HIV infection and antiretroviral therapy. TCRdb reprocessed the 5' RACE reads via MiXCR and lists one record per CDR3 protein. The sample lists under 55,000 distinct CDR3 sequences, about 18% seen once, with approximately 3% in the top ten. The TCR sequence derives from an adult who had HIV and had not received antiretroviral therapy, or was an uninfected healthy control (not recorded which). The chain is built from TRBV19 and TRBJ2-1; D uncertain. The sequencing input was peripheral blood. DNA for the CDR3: TGTGCCAGCTCTTTTAGCTCCTACAATGAGCAGTTCTTC. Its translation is CASSFSSYNEQFF.